Listed here are 29 T cell receptor beta chains from one sample, sequenced in a study of blood T cell repertoires in COVID-19. The protocol was immunoSEQ multiplex PCR, while the TCRdb copy is restricted to in-frame clones and leaves out a portion. The sample gives under 200,000 clones, under 85% of which show up once; over 7.5% is in the top ten. Sample: peripheral blood. These receptors all stem from a woman of 80 years or more with acute or convalescent COVID-19.

The chain is built from TRBV5-1 and TRBJ2-3, with 12 bases aligning to TRBD2. CDR1 is SGHRS and CDR2 is YFSETQ in the germline V gene. The trim removed 7 bases at V and 1 base at J, leaving 7 bases unmatched. The CDR3 sequence is 16 residues long. The DNA of the CDR3 is TGCGCCAGCTCCCGACTAGCGGGGGCCGGCACAGATACGCAGTATTTT. It encodes CASSRLAGAGTDTQYF. Filled out from reference TRBV5-1 and TRBJ2-3, the complete variable domain reads KAGVTQTPRYLIKTRGQQVTLSCSPISGHRSVSWYQQTPGQGLQFLFEYFSETQRNKGNFPGRFSGRQFSNSRSEMNVSTLELGDSALYLCASSRLAGAGTDTQYFGPGTRLTVL.

The genes are TRBV5-1 and TRBJ2-1; tentatively, D is TRBD1 (6 bases). V lost 2 bases, J lost 4 bases, and 10 bases lay in between. In germline, CDR1 is SGHRS, CDR2 YFSETQ. This CDR3 contains 14 residues. CDR3 amino acids: CASSFQGIYNEQFF. CDR3 DNA sequence: TGCGCCAGCAGCTTTCAGGGGATATACAATGAGCAGTTCTTC. The variable domain in full, completed from reference TRBV5-1 and TRBJ2-1, reads KAGVTQTPRYLIKTRGQQVTLSCSPISGHRSVSWYQQTPGQGLQFLFEYFSETQRNKGNFPGRFSGRQFSNSRSEMNVSTLELGDSALYLCASSFQGIYNEQFFGPGTRLTVL.

The CDR3 sequence is CAISESGVRGTGELFF. CDR3 DNA sequence: TGTGCCATCAGTGAAAGTGGGGTCAGGGGGACCGGGGAGCTGTTTTTT. The rearrangement uses TRBV10-3 and TRBJ2-2, with 7 bases aligning to TRBD1. The CDR3 totals 16 residues. Germline trimming cut 3 bases from V and 5 bases from J; bases unmatched to any gene: 9. CDR1 and CDR2 (germline): ENHRY, SYGVKD.

This clone was seen a handful of times. This chain links TRBV5-1 with TRBJ2-7; 7 bases are shared with TRBD1. The ends lost 4 bases at V and 4 bases at J; junction bases unmatched: 2. CDR1 is SGHRS, CDR2 YFSETQ, per germline. CDR3 length: 12 residues. CDR3 coding DNA: TGCGCCAGCAGCCGGGGACAGTACGAGCAGTACTTC. Amino acids: CASSRGQYEQYF.

The rearrangement uses TRBV2 and TRBJ2-5, with a weak D call TRBD1 (6 bases). From germline, CDR1 is SNHLY and CDR2 FYNNEI. The V gene lost 5 bases and the J gene lost 2 bases, with 15 bases spanning the gap. The CDR3 spans 15 residues. Written as DNA, the CDR3 is TGTGCCAGCAGTCTACAGGGTAATGAACAAGAGACCCAGTACTTC. Protein sequence: CASSLQGNEQETQYF.

This clone came up a few times. J is TRBJ2-1 and V is TRBV15; TRBD2 is a possible D gene (5 bases). Germline V lookup: CDR1 LNHNV, CDR2 YYDKDF (reference sequence). Trimming removed 9 bases from V and 5 bases from J, with 14 bases in between. There are 13 residues in the CDR3. The CDR3 reads CATASGLNNEQFF. In DNA form, the CDR3 reads TGTGCCACGGCCAGCGGACTGAACAATGAGCAGTTCTTC.

The V and J genes are TRBV5-1 and TRBJ1-2; possible D gene TRBD1, 5 bases. V was trimmed by 0 bases and J by 1 base, leaving 10 bases between them. The CDR3 runs to 15 residues. The germline gives CDR1 SGHRS, CDR2 YFSETQ. The CDR3 DNA follows: TGCGCCAGCAGCTTGGGGGCAGGGTTTAACTATGGCTACACCTTC. This encodes CASSLGAGFNYGYTF.

The chain employs TRBV5-4 and TRBJ1-2, with 8 bases identical to TRBD1. Per germline, CDR1 SGHNT and CDR2 YYREEE (reference sequence). With V trimmed by 3 bases and J by 0 bases, 4 bases remained unmatched. The CDR3 loop spans 15 amino acids. The CDR3: CASSSGQVANYGYTF. In DNA, the CDR3 is TGTGCCAGCAGCTCGGGACAGGTAGCTAACTATGGCTACACCTTC.

The table lists this clone with a few counts. The CDR3, as DNA: TGTGCCAGCAGCCCAAACACAGGGGGGAGCTATGGCTACACCTTC. Amino acid sequence: CASSPNTGGSYGYTF. This sequence joins TRBV5-4 and TRBJ1-2, with 8 bases that match TRBD1. Per germline, CDR1 SGHNT and CDR2 YYREEE (reference sequence). CDR3 length equals 15 residues. V was pared by 4 bases and J by 4 bases, with 9 bases of the junction left unmatched.

This chain connects TRBV5-5 to TRBJ2-1, with 12 nucleotides matching TRBD2. The CDR3 contains 16 residues. In germline, CDR1 is SGHKS, CDR2 YYEKEE (reference sequence). V was clipped by 4 bases and J by 8 bases; unmatched bases: 10. The CDR3 sequence: CASSPAGTSGPYEQFF. CDR3 in DNA: TGTGCCAGCAGCCCGGCCGGGACTAGCGGGCCTTATGAGCAGTTCTTC.

V is TRBV4-1 and J is TRBJ2-5, with D tentatively TRBD2 (6 bases). This CDR3 comprises 14 residues. V lost 1 base to trimming and J lost 4 bases, with 10 bases between them. The germline V gene encodes CDR1 MGHRA and CDR2 YSYEKL. In nucleotides, the CDR3 is TGCGCCAGCAGCCAAGGGCCCGGGGGAGAGACCCAGTACTTC. It is translated as CASSQGPGGETQYF.

The V gene is TRBV2, the J gene TRBJ1-2, with TRBD1 identical over 9 bases. The CDR3 is made up of 14 amino acids. V was clipped by 8 bases and J by 10 bases; unmatched bases: 14. Per the germline V gene, CDR1 is SNHLY and CDR2 is FYNNEI. The CDR3 spells CASFRPGQGNDYTF. The DNA for the CDR3 is TGTGCCAGCTTCCGTCCGGGACAGGGAAACGACTACACCTTC.

The chain employs TRBV2 and TRBJ2-5; D ambiguous. Germline CDR1 SNHLY, CDR2 FYNNEI. V was clipped by 5 bases and J by 3 bases, with 4 bases between them. The CDR3 is 11 amino acids. The CDR3 region is CASSLKETQYF. As DNA, the CDR3 is TGTGCCAGCAGTTTAAAAGAGACCCAGTACTTC.

The rearrangement links TRBV11-2 to TRBJ1-3; D gene uncertain. This CDR3 region has 17 residues. V was shortened by 5 bases and J by 0 bases, with 17 bases between the two germline ends. The V gene's germline CDR1 is SGHAT and CDR2 FQNNGV. The CDR3 region is CASSPFLPRLSGNTIYF. Here the CDR3 DNA reads TGTGCCAGCAGCCCCTTCCTCCCTAGGCTCTCTGGAAACACCATATATTTT.

The V gene is TRBV19, the J gene TRBJ1-6; no reliable D call. Trimming removed 7 bases from V and 5 bases from J, with 15 bases in between. The CDR3 consists of 15 residues. CDR1 LNHDA and CDR2 SQIVND come from the germline V gene (reference sequence). CDR3 in DNA: TGTGCCAGTACCTCGGTAGGAGCCAATAATTCACCCCTCCACTTT. This sequence encodes CASTSVGANNSPLHF.

This clone was observed a few times. This chain links TRBV29-1 with TRBJ2-7, with 13 bases aligning to TRBD2. V trimming: 0 bases; J trimming: 5 bases; junction bases outside the gene matches: 7. This CDR3 has 16 amino acids. The germline V gene has CDR1 SQVTM and CDR2 ANQGSEA. CDR3 region: CSVEDWTSGRVDEQYF. Written as DNA, the CDR3 is TGCAGCGTTGAAGATTGGACTAGCGGGAGAGTGGACGAGCAGTACTTC.

The chain has TRBV12-3 or TRBV12-4 and TRBJ2-1; 7 bases line up with TRBD2. This CDR3 has 12 amino acids. V lost 7 bases, J lost 7 bases, and 4 bases stayed unmatched. The CDR3 region is CASTPGLNEQFF. Written as DNA, the CDR3 is TGTGCCAGCACCCCGGGACTAAATGAGCAGTTCTTC.

This clone was detected once. The chain is built from TRBV7-2 and TRBJ2-7; 8 positions match TRBD2. This CDR3 has 13 amino acids. V gave up 5 bases and J gave up 9 bases; unmatched junction bases: 9. Per germline, CDR1 SGHTA and CDR2 FQGNSA. CDR3 coding DNA: TGTGCCAGCAGCCCATCCTTTGGGACTAGGCAGTACTTC. Amino acid sequence: CASSPSFGTRQYF.

CDR3 bases: TGTGCCAGCAGCCCTAGCGGAGCTAGCACAGATACGCAGTATTTT. As protein: CASSPSGASTDTQYF. The chain links TRBV3-1 (or the pseudogene TRBV3-2) to TRBJ2-3; 7 bases are a match to TRBD2. From germline, CDR1 is LGHDT and CDR2 YNNKEL (reference sequence). The CDR3 totals 15 residues. Losses at the gene ends were 4 bases for V and 0 bases for J; bases not matched to a gene: 4.

The chain joins TRBV5-1 to TRBJ1-3, with D possibly being TRBD1 (5 bases). This CDR3 region has 15 residues. Germline lookup yields CDR1 SGHRS and CDR2 YFSETQ. V lost 0 bases and J lost 4, with 11 bases in between. CDR3 DNA sequence: TGCGCCAGCAGCTTGGGACAGACTGGGGGAAACACCATATATTTT. This encodes CASSLGQTGGNTIYF.

V usage is TRBV9 and J usage is TRBJ1-4; D ambiguous. Germline loops: CDR1 SGDLS, CDR2 YYNGEE. This CDR3 comprises 15 residues. The germline V and J ends were trimmed by 4 bases and 3 bases, with 13 bases remaining between them. The CDR3 protein is CASSTRERANEKLFF. The CDR3 nucleotides are TGTGCCAGCAGCACCCGAGAGAGGGCTAATGAAAAACTGTTTTTT.

This chain connects TRBV5-4 to TRBJ1-2; 7 bases agree with TRBD1. V shed 5 bases and J 8 bases; nucleotides not matched to a gene: 9. There are 13 residues in the CDR3. Germline loops: CDR1 SGHNT, CDR2 YYREEE (reference sequence). The CDR3 region is CASSKTGSLGYTF. DNA for the CDR3: TGTGCCAGCAGTAAGACAGGGTCCTTGGGCTACACCTTC.

This clone has only one observation. The V call is TRBV4-1, the J call TRBJ2-4; D not resolved. V was cut by 0 bases and J by 2 bases, with 14 bases left in between. The CDR3 has 17 amino acids. Per germline, CDR1 MGHRA and CDR2 YSYEKL. The CDR3 spells CASSQDSQVATKNIQYF. For the CDR3, the DNA is TGCGCCAGCAGCCAAGATTCCCAGGTCGCGACCAAAAACATTCAGTACTTC.

As for this clone: Other DNA sequences of this sample code for an identical CDR3. The chain couples TRBV5-4 to TRBJ1-5, with D hard to call. V lost 0 bases and J lost 4, with 5 bases in between. The length of the CDR3 is 13 residues. Per germline, CDR1 SGHNT and CDR2 YYREEE (reference sequence). The CDR3 loop is CASSLGVNQPQHF. The CDR3 region has the DNA TGTGCCAGCAGCTTGGGAGTTAATCAGCCCCAGCATTTT.

The gene calls are TRBV11-1 and TRBJ1-2; a possible D gene is TRBD1 (6 bases). V lost 7 bases, J lost 8 bases, and 20 bases lay in between. Germline CDR1 SGHAT, CDR2 FQDESV (reference sequence). The CDR3 loop spans 14 amino acids. The CDR3 protein is CASTRRAGDGGYTF. As DNA, the CDR3 is TGTGCCAGCACTCGAAGGGCAGGGGATGGCGGCTACACCTTC.

The rearrangement uses TRBV18 and TRBJ2-7; perhaps TRBD1 as D (6 bases). There are 13 residues in the CDR3. V gave up 6 bases and J gave up 4 bases, with 13 bases separating them. Per the germline V gene, CDR1 is KGHSH and CDR2 is LQKENI. The CDR3 sequence is CASSLSQGYEQYF. CDR3 in DNA: TGTGCCAGCTCGCTCTCGCAGGGGTACGAGCAGTACTTC. Full variable domain (remainder filled in from reference TRBV18 and TRBJ2-7): NAGVMQNPRHLVRRRGQEARLRCSPMKGHSHVYWYRQLPEEGLKFMVYLQKENIIDESGMPKERFSAEFPKEGPSILRIQQVVRGDSAAYFCASSLSQGYEQYFGPGTRLTVT.

The genes are TRBV5-1 and TRBJ2-1, with a tentative D call TRBD1 (5 bases). Trimming stripped 2 bases from V and 6 bases from J, with 12 bases between. The germline gives CDR1 SGHRS, CDR2 YFSETQ. This CDR3 is 14 amino acids long. For the CDR3, the DNA is TGCGCCAGCAGCTTCTCAAGCAGGGCCAATGAGCAGTTCTTC. This gives the protein CASSFSSRANEQFF.

This clone was seen a single time. The chain recombines TRBV5-1 with TRBJ2-5; 8 bases match TRBD2. The CDR3 spans 15 residues. Germline CDR1 and CDR2: SGHRS and YFSETQ. The junction had 6 bases not matched to a gene; V was cut back by 4 bases and J by 1 base. The CDR3 coding sequence is TGCGCCAGCAGCCCGGTCACTAGCGGCCAAGAGACCCAGTACTTC. This sequence encodes CASSPVTSGQETQYF.

The rearrangement links TRBV5-4 to TRBJ2-5, with D tentatively TRBD2 (5 bases). V was shortened by 2 bases and J by 2 bases, with 10 bases between the two germline ends. Germline assignment: CDR1 SGHNT and CDR2 YYREEE (reference sequence). The CDR3 has 14 residues. The CDR3 sequence: CASSFRLNQETQYF. CDR3 in DNA: TGTGCCAGCAGCTTCAGACTAAATCAAGAGACCCAGTACTTC.